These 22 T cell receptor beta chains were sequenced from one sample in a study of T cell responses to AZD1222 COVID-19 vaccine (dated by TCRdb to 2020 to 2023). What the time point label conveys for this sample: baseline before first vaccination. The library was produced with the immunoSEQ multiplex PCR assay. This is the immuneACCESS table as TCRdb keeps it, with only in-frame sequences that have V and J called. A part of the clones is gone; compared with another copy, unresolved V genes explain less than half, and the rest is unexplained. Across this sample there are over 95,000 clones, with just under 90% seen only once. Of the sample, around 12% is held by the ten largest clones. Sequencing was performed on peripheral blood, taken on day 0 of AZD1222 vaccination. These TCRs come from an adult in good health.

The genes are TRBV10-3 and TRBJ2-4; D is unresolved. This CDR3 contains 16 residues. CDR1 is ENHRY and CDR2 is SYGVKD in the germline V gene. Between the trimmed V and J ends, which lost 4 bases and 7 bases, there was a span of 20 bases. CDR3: CAISASAPSSLNIQYF. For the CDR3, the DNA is TGTGCCATCAGTGCATCAGCCCCGTCCTCGTTGAACATTCAGTACTTC.

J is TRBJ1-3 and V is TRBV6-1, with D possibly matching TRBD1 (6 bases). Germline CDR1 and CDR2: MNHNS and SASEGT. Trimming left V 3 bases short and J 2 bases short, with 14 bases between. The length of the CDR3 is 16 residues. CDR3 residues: CASSDRGQRAGNTIYF. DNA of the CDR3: TGTGCCAGCAGTGATAGGGGACAAAGGGCTGGAAACACCATATATTTT.

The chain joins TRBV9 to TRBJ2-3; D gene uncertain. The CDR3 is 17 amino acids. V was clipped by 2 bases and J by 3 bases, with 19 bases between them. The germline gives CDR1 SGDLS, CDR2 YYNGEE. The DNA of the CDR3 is TGTGCCAGCAGCGTTTCAAGCCCAGTCGGAAAAACAGATACGCAGTATTTT. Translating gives CASSVSSPVGKTDTQYF.

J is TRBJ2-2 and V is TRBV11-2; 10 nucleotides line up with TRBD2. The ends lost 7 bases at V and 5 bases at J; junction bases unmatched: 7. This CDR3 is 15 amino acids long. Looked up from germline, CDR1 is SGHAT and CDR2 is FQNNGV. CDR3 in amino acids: CASKLAGAKTGELFF. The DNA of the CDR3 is TGTGCCAGCAAGCTAGCGGGAGCTAAAACCGGGGAGCTGTTTTTT. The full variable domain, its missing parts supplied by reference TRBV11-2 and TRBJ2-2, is EAGVAQSPRYKIIEKRQSVAFWCNPISGHATLYWYQQILGQGPKLLIQFQNNGVVDDSQLPKDRFSAERLKGVDSTLKIQPAKLEDSAVYLCASKLAGAKTGELFFGEGSRLTVL.

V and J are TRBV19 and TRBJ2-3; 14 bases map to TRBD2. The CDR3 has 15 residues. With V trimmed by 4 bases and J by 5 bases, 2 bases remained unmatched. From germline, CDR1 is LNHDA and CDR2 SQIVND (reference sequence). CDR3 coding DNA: TGTGCCAGTAGTACAGGGACTAGCGGGAGAGATACGCAGTATTTT. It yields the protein CASSTGTSGRDTQYF. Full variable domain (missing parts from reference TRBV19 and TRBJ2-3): DGGITQSPKYLFRKEGQNVTLSCEQNLNHDAMYWYRQDPGQGLRLIYYSQIVNDFQKGDIAEGYSVSREKKESFPLTVTSAQKNPTAFYLCASSTGTSGRDTQYFGPGTRLTVL.

The CDR3 protein is CATGPGAGDTGELFF. The CDR3 nucleotides are TGTGCCACTGGACCAGGGGCGGGGGACACCGGGGAGCTGTTTTTT. This rearrangement joins TRBV24-1 to TRBJ2-2, with D possibly being TRBD2 (7 bases). The germline V gene encodes CDR1 KGHDR and CDR2 SFDVKD. The CDR3 is made up of 15 amino acids. V was cut by 10 bases and J by 3 bases, with 17 bases left in between.

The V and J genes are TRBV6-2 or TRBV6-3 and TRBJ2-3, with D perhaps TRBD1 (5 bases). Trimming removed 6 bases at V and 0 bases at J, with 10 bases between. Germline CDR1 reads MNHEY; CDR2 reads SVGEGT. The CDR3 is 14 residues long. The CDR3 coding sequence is TGTGCCAGCAGCCTAGACAGAAGCACAGATACGCAGTATTTT. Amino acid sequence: CASSLDRSTDTQYF.

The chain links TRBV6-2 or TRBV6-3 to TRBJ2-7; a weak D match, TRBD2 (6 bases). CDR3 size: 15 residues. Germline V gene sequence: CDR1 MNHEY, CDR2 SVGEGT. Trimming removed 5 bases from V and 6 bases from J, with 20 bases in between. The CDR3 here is CASSPARGGTGEQYF. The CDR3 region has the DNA TGTGCCAGCAGTCCCGCCCGTGGCGGGACGGGCGAGCAGTACTTC.

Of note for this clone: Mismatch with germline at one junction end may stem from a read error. The CDR3 DNA is TGTGCTAGCAGCCGCGGGACAGGGGGCACAGATACGCAGTATTTT. Translation gives CASSRGTGGTDTQYF. V is TRBV7-7 and J is TRBJ2-3, with 10 bases matching TRBD1. Germline CDR1 SSHAT, CDR2 FNYEAQ (reference sequence). CDR3 size: 15 residues.

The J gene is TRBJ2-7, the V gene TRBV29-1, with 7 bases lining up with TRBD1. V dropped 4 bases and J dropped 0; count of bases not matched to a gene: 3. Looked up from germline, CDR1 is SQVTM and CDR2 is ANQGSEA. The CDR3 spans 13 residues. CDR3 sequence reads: CSVGPGGSYEQYF. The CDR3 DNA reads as TGCAGCGTTGGGCCAGGGGGCTCCTACGAGCAGTACTTC.

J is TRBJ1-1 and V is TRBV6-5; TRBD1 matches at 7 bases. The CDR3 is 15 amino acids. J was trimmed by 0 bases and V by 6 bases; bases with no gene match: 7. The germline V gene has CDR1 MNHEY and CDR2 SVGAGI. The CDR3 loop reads CASSHNRGLNTEAFF. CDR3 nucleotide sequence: TGTGCCAGCAGCCACAACAGGGGCCTGAACACTGAAGCTTTCTTT.

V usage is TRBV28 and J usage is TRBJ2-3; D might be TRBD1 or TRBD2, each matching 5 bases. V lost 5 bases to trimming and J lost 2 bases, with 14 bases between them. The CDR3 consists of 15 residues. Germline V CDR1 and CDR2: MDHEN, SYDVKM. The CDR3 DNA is TGTGCCAGCAGTACGGGGCAAGCAGCCACAGATACGCAGTATTTT. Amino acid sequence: CASSTGQAATDTQYF.

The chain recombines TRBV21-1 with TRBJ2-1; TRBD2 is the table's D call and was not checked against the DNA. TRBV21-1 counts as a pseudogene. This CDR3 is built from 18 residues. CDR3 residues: CASSKEGLICRSYNEQFF. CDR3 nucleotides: TGTGCCAGCAGCAAAGAAGGACTGATTTGTCGGTCCTACAATGAGCAGTTCTTC.

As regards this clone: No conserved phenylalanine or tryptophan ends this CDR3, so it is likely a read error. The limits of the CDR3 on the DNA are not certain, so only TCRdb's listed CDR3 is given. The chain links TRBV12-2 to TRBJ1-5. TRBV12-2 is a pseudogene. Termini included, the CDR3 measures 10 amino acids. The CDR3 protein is CASRYLSWGE.

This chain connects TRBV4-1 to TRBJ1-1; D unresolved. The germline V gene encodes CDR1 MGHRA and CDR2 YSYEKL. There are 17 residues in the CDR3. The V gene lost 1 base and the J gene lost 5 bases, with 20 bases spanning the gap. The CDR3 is CASSQGSWLQDLTEAFF. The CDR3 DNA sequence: TGCGCCAGCAGCCAAGGGTCCTGGTTGCAGGACTTGACTGAAGCTTTCTTT.

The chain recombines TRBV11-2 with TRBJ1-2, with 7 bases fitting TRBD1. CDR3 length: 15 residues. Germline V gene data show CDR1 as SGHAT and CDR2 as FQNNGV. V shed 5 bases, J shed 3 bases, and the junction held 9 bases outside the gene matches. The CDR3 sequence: CASSHLNRGYYGYTF. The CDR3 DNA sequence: TGTGCCAGCAGCCACCTTAACAGGGGATACTATGGCTACACCTTC.

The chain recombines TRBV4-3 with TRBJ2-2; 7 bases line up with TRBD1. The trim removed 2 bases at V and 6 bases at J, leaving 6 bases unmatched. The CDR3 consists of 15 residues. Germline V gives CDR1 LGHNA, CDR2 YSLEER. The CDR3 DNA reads TGCGCCAGCAGCCAAACCGACAGGGTGGCCGGGGAGCTGTTTTTT. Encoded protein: CASSQTDRVAGELFF.

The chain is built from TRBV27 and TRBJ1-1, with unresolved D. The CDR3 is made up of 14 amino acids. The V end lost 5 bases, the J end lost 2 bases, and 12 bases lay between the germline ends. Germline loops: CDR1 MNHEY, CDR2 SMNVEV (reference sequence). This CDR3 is CASSTILQNTEAFF. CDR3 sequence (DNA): TGTGCCAGCAGTACGATTCTCCAAAACACTGAAGCTTTCTTT.

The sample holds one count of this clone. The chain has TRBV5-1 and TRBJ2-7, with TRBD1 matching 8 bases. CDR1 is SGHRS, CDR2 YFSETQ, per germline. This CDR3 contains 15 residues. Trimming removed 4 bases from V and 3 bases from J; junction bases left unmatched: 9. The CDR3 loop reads CASSPGGTGNYEQYF. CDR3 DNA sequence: TGCGCCAGCAGCCCAGGAGGGACAGGTAACTACGAGCAGTACTTC. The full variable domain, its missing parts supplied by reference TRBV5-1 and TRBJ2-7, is KAGVTQTPRYLIKTRGQQVTLSCSPISGHRSVSWYQQTPGQGLQFLFEYFSETQRNKGNFPGRFSGRQFSNSRSEMNVSTLELGDSALYLCASSPGGTGNYEQYFGPGTRLTVT.

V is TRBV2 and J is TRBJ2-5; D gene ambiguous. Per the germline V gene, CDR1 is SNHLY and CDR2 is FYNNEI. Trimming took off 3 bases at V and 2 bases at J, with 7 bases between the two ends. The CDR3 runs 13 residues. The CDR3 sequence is CASSDNGQETQYF. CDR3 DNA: TGTGCCAGCAGTGATAACGGGCAAGAGACCCAGTACTTC.

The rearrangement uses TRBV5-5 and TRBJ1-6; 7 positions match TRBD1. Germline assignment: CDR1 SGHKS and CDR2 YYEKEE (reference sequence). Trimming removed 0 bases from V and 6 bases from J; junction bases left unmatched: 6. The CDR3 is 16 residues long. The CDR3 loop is CASSLDPTGANSPLHF. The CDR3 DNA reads TGTGCCAGCAGCTTGGACCCAACAGGGGCTAATTCACCCCTCCACTTT.

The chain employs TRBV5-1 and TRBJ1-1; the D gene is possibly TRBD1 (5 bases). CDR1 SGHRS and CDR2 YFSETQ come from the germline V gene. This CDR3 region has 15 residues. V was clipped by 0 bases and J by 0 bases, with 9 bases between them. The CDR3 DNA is TGCGCCAGCAGCTTGGGGGACGCGTTGAACACTGAAGCTTTCTTT. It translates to CASSLGDALNTEAFF.